This T cell receptor (beta chain) comes out of a study of blood T cell repertoires in COVID-19. The CDR3 length is 12 residues. V dropped 1 base and J dropped 6 bases, with 4 bases sitting between them. The germline gives CDR1 SNHLY, CDR2 FYNNEI. The data were produced by immunoSEQ multiplex PCR, yet TCRdb's version contains in-frame clones alone and is incomplete. The sample includes 230,000 or so clones, 88% of them seen just once. The chain recombines TRBV2 with TRBJ1-5; no clear D. The clonotype was recovered from a woman aged 45-59 years with acute COVID-19. The specimen sequenced was PBMCs or T cells enriched from blood (not recorded which). In nucleotides, the CDR3 is TGTGCCAGCAGTGAAGTTCGTCAGCCCCAGCATTTT. Residues: CASSEVRQPQHF.